This T cell receptor beta chain was captured by sequencing in a study of vaccination and CD4 T cells after COVID-19. Study-wide context: Convalescent study patients returned SARS-CoV-2 positive nasal swab PCR results, with several mild cases and one severe. The convalescent population consisted of six males and four females, two of whom were of Hispanic ethnicity. Regarding the study as a whole: Reactive clonotype counts went from median around 20 after infection to about 37 after vaccination, nonsignificantly.

Sequencing of DNA taken from cultured CD4+ T cells relied on the Oncomine TCR Beta short-read assay. TCRdb itself ran the PCR reads through MiXCR, one entry per CDR3 protein. The sample has 20,000 to 25,000 distinct CDR3 sequences, about 40% seen once. As for this clonotype: Its antigen is not known.

Time point here: late sampling 161 to 241 days after vaccination in a few convalescent patients. Treatment indicated: roughly 10-day PBMC culture with coronavirus spike peptide pools or control peptides (ViraFEST assay). IL-2 at roughly 9.7 IU/ml and peptide pools at about 9.5 ug/ml were added to PBMCs cultured at two million per well. This CDR3 is 16 amino acids long. CDR1 and CDR2 (germline): SGHDT, YYEEEE. V trimming: 0 bases; J trimming: 4 bases; junction bases outside the gene matches: 6. The TCR was taken from a human donor who had recovered from COVID-19. The material sequenced was CD4+ T cells from blood, cultured in vitro, taken about 7 months after SARS-CoV-2 vaccination. The chain joins TRBV5-6 to TRBJ2-5, with 10 bases matching TRBD2. The CDR3 DNA sequence: TGTGCCAGCAGCTTGGGAGCTAGCGGGAGATTAGAGACCCAGTACTTC. This codes for CASSLGASGRLETQYF.